The 22 T cell receptor beta chains given below trace back to one sample, sequenced in a study of blood T cell repertoires in COVID-19 (TCRdb year 2020). The library came from the immunoSEQ multiplex PCR assay. Held by TCRdb, this immuneACCESS table contains in-frame sequences only and omits some clones. Under half of the omission traces to an unresolved V gene where checked; the cause of the rest is unknown. The sample table lists tens of thousands of clones, around 93% of them with a count of one. Under 6% of the sample rests with the top ten. Sequenced input: peripheral blood. These receptors were obtained from a human donor in a cohort sampled during active COVID-19.

For the CDR3, the DNA is TGTGCCAGCAGTGGTGGAGGGAGGCGCTCTGGAAACACCATATATTTT. It yields the protein CASSGGGRRSGNTIYF. The chain uses TRBV2 and TRBJ1-3; the D is unclear. The CDR3 runs 16 residues. V was shortened by 4 bases and J by 0 bases, with 13 bases between the two germline ends. CDR1 and CDR2 (germline): SNHLY, FYNNEI.

This clone was detected only once. V is TRBV2 and J is TRBJ2-3, with a possible D match to TRBD2 (6 bases). V was clipped by 5 bases and J by 5 bases, with 17 bases between them. CDR1 is SNHLY, CDR2 FYNNEI, per germline. The CDR3 consists of 15 residues. In nucleotides, the CDR3 is TGTGCCAGCAGTCAACTAGCCCTTGTGGTAGATACGCAGTATTTT. Translating gives CASSQLALVVDTQYF. Variable domain in full (rest from reference TRBV2 and TRBJ2-3): EPEVTQTPSHQVTQMGQEVILRCVPISNHLYFYWYRQILGQKVEFLVSFYNNEISEKSEIFDDQFSVERPDGSNFTLKIRSTKLEDSAMYFCASSQLALVVDTQYFGPGTRLTVL.

The gene calls are TRBV6-5 and TRBJ2-2; TRBD1 matches at 7 bases. The V and J ends lost 6 bases and 1 base, in that order; junction bases with no gene match: 5. This CDR3 region has 15 residues. Germline values: CDR1 MNHEY, CDR2 SVGAGI. The CDR3 coding sequence is TGTGCCAGCAGCATGGACAGGTTGAACACCGGGGAGCTGTTTTTT. Translating gives CASSMDRLNTGELFF.

The chain recombines TRBV2 with TRBJ2-2; tentatively, D is TRBD2 (6 bases). In germline, CDR1 is SNHLY, CDR2 FYNNEI. The CDR3 totals 15 residues. The ends were cut back, 5 bases at V and 0 bases at J, with 10 bases in the middle. The CDR3 sequence: CASSRDSPNTGELFF. CDR3 nucleotide sequence: TGTGCCAGCAGTCGGGACTCCCCGAACACCGGGGAGCTGTTTTTT.

This rearrangement joins TRBV27 to TRBJ1-2; TRBD1 agrees at 9 bases. V lost 5 bases and J lost 4; bases outside the gene matches: 17. CDR3 length equals 18 residues. Germline V gene lookup returns CDR1 MNHEY and CDR2 SMNVEV (reference sequence). The CDR3 DNA reads as TGTGCCAGCAGTCCCCAGGGGTTCGGACAGGGGAATCCCTATGGCTACACCTTC. Translating it yields CASSPQGFGQGNPYGYTF.

V and J are TRBV7-9 and TRBJ1-3; the D gene is possibly TRBD1 (6 bases). The V gene's germline CDR1 is SEHNR and CDR2 FQNEAQ (reference sequence). CDR3 length equals 14 residues. The V end was cut by 8 bases, the J end by 4 bases, with 15 bases between. CDR3 residues: CASGLRDKGNTIYF. The CDR3 DNA reads as TGTGCCAGCGGCCTCCGGGACAAGGGAAACACCATATATTTT. Combining the CDR3 with reference TRBV7-9 and TRBJ1-3 gives the whole variable domain DTGVSQNPRHKITKRGQNVTFRCDPISEHNRLYWYRQTLGQGPEFLTYFQNEAQLEKSRLLSDRFSAERPKGSFSTLEIQRTEQGDSAMYLCASGLRDKGNTIYFGEGSWLTVV.

The chain employs TRBV19 and TRBJ1-1; D possibly corresponds to TRBD1 (5 bases). Germline CDR1 is LNHDA and CDR2 is SQIVND (reference sequence). The V and J ends lost 4 bases and 4 bases respectively, with 13 bases between them. The CDR3 covers 14 residues. CDR3 amino acids: CASSNANGGTEAFF. The CDR3 nucleotides are TGTGCCAGTAGTAACGCCAACGGGGGCACTGAAGCTTTCTTT.

This rearrangement joins TRBV6-5 to TRBJ1-4; D is uncertain. The CDR3 loop spans 11 amino acids. Germline CDR1 reads MNHEY; CDR2 reads SVGAGI. V lost 7 bases to trimming and J lost 8 bases, with 8 bases between them. CDR3 nucleotide sequence: TGTGCCAGCAACTACCTCGAAAAACTGTTTTTT. Amino acid sequence: CASNYLEKLFF.

This rearrangement joins TRBV19 to TRBJ2-3, with 7 bases identical to TRBD1. This CDR3 is 14 amino acids long. Germline V gene sequence: CDR1 LNHDA, CDR2 SQIVND (reference sequence). J lost 3 bases, V lost 8 bases, and 8 bases had no gene match. The CDR3 region has the DNA TGTGCCAGTCAGGTCGGCAGGGGGACAGATACGCAGTATTTT. Translated: CASQVGRGTDTQYF.

The chain recombines TRBV7-8 with TRBJ1-1, with TRBD1 matching 8 bases. The germline V gene encodes CDR1 SGHVS and CDR2 FQNEAQ. This CDR3 has 15 residues. Germline trimming cut 4 bases from V and 0 bases from J; bases unmatched to any gene: 4. The CDR3 protein is CASSSTGALNTEAFF. The CDR3 DNA reads as TGTGCCAGCAGCTCGACAGGGGCCTTGAACACTGAAGCTTTCTTT.

This chain joins TRBV5-1 and TRBJ2-2, with TRBD1 matching over 7 bases. Germline CDR1 and CDR2: SGHRS and YFSETQ. The V segment lost 6 bases and the J segment 0 bases; nucleotides outside the gene matches: 5. The CDR3 totals 15 residues. This CDR3 reads CASTGQDPNTGELFF. CDR3 bases: TGCGCCAGCACTGGACAGGATCCGAACACCGGGGAGCTGTTTTTT.

The chain joins TRBV28 to TRBJ1-5; D unclear. Germline loops: CDR1 MDHEN, CDR2 SYDVKM. The CDR3 is 15 amino acids. The V end lost 3 bases, the J end lost 0 bases, and 9 bases lay between the germline ends. CDR3 protein: CASSFRRVSNQPQHF. The CDR3, as DNA: TGTGCCAGCAGTTTCCGCCGGGTTAGCAATCAGCCCCAGCATTTT.

The CDR3 sequence is CATSDLDRGSTSGRAVSTGELFF. CDR3 sequence (DNA): TGTGCCACCAGTGATTTGGACAGGGGGAGTACTAGCGGGAGGGCGGTGAGCACCGGGGAGCTGTTTTTT. The chain couples TRBV24-1 to TRBJ2-2; 13 bases line up with TRBD2. Germline V CDR1 and CDR2: KGHDR, SFDVKD. The CDR3 has 23 residues. The J segment lost 4 bases and the V segment lost 0 bases, leaving 19 bases of the junction unmatched.

This sequence joins TRBV30 and TRBJ1-1; tentative D call: TRBD1 (6 bases). The V gene lost 2 bases and the J gene lost 1 base, with 20 bases spanning the gap. This CDR3 has 17 residues. Germline-derived CDR1 and CDR2 are GTSNPN and SVGIG (reference sequence). The chain's CDR3 is CAWSQARDIDSNTEAFF. Here the CDR3 DNA reads TGTGCCTGGAGTCAAGCCCGGGACATTGACTCGAACACTGAAGCTTTCTTT. Drawing the rest from reference TRBV30 and TRBJ1-1, the complete variable domain is SQTIHQWPATLVQPVGSPLSLECTVEGTSNPNLYWYRQAAGRGLQLLFYSVGIGQISSEVPQNLSASRPQDRQFILSSKKLLLSDSGFYLCAWSQARDIDSNTEAFFGQGTRLTVV.

The chain couples TRBV7-9 to TRBJ1-5, with a possible D match to TRBD1 (5 bases). Deletions cut 4 bases from V and 4 bases from J, with 14 bases between. Germline V CDR1 and CDR2: SEHNR, FQNEAQ (reference sequence). The CDR3 runs 15 residues. CDR3 coding DNA: TGTGCCAGCAGCTCTGGGGGGGGTCTTAATCAGCCCCAGCATTTT. Its translation is CASSSGGGLNQPQHF.

In this sample, this clone turned up once. The rearrangement joins TRBV29-1 to TRBJ1-5; D uncertain. V was trimmed by 4 bases and J by 4 bases, leaving 8 bases between them. Germline CDR1 SQVTM, CDR2 ANQGSEA. There are 12 residues in the CDR3. The CDR3 DNA is TGCAGCGTTGGTGAGGGAAATCAGCCCCAGCATTTT. Residues: CSVGEGNQPQHF.

The chain couples TRBV6-4 to TRBJ1-1, with a tentative D call TRBD1 (6 bases). In germline, CDR1 is MRHNA, CDR2 SNTAGT. With 4 bases removed from V and 2 bases from J, the gap between germline ends came to 11 bases. CDR3 length equals 14 residues. The CDR3 sequence is CASSAQGSNTEAFF. The CDR3 region has the DNA TGTGCCAGCAGTGCCCAGGGGAGCAACACTGAAGCTTTCTTT.

The chain employs TRBV5-4 and TRBJ2-1; TRBD2 aligns across 12 bases. Per germline, CDR1 SGHNT and CDR2 YYREEE (reference sequence). V lost 2 bases, J lost 8 bases, and 8 bases stayed unmatched. CDR3 length: 16 residues. CDR3 region: CASSLHGLAGRDEQFF. In nucleotides, the CDR3 is TGTGCCAGCAGCTTACATGGACTAGCGGGGCGGGATGAGCAGTTCTTC. Using reference TRBV5-4 and TRBJ2-1 for the parts outside the CDR3, the full variable domain is ETGVTQSPTHLIKTRGQQVTLRCSSQSGHNTVSWYQQALGQGPQFIFQYYREEENGRGNFPPRFSGLQFPNYSSELNVNALELDDSALYLCASSLHGLAGRDEQFFGPGTRLTVL.

The gene calls are TRBV6-2 or TRBV6-3 and TRBJ2-1; TRBD2 agrees at 9 bases. Per the germline V gene, CDR1 is MNHEY and CDR2 is SVGEGT. This CDR3 has 13 amino acids. The V gene end was trimmed by 5 bases and the J gene end by 15 bases; junction bases not matched to a gene: 11. The CDR3 protein is CASSRPPGLARFF. For the CDR3, the DNA is TGTGCCAGCAGTCGCCCTCCGGGACTAGCTAGGTTCTTC.

V is TRBV10-3 and J is TRBJ1-6; no definite D call. The CDR3 has 15 residues. The germline V gene encodes CDR1 ENHRY and CDR2 SYGVKD. Trimming pared 7 bases from V and 10 bases from J, leaving 20 bases between. The CDR3, as DNA: TGTGCCATCAAGAAAGAGGAATTAGTAAACTCACCCCTCCACTTT. Protein product: CAIKKEELVNSPLHF.

V gene TRBV6-2 or TRBV6-3 combines with J gene TRBJ1-5, with a possible D match to TRBD1 (5 bases). Per the germline V gene, CDR1 is MNHEY and CDR2 is SVGEGT. V shed 4 bases and J shed 15 bases, with 13 bases lying between them. The CDR3 loop spans 11 amino acids. CDR3 sequence reads: CASSSKTAWHF. The CDR3 bases are TGTGCCAGCAGTTCAAAGACAGCCTGGCATTTT.

The gene calls are TRBV19 and TRBJ1-2; TRBD1 might be the D (5 bases). Germline V lookup: CDR1 LNHDA, CDR2 SQIVND (reference sequence). V shed 6 bases and J shed 3 bases, with 11 bases lying between them. There are 13 residues in the CDR3. DNA for the CDR3: TGTGCCAGTAGAGACAGTGGGCACTATGGCTACACCTTC. It translates to CASRDSGHYGYTF.